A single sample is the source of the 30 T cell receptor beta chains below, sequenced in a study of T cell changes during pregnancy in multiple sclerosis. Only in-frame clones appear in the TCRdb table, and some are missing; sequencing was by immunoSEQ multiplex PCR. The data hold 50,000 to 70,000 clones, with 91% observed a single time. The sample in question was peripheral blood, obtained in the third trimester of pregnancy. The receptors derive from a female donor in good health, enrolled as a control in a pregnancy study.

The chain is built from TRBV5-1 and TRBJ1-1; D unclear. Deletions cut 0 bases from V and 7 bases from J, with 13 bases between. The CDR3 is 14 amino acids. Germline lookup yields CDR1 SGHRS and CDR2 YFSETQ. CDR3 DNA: TGCGCCAGCAGCTTGGGTGGAGAACCCAATGAAGCTTTCTTT. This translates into CASSLGGEPNEAFF.

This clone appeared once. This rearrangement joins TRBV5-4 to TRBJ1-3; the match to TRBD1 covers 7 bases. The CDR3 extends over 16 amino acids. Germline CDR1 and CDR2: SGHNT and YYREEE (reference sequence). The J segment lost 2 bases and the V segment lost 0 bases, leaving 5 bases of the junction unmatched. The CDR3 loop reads CASSLAGTAAGNTIYF. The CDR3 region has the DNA TGTGCCAGCAGCTTGGCTGGGACAGCCGCTGGAAACACCATATATTTT. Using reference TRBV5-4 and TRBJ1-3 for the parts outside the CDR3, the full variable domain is ETGVTQSPTHLIKTRGQQVTLRCSSQSGHNTVSWYQQALGQGPQFIFQYYREEENGRGNFPPRFSGLQFPNYSSELNVNALELDDSALYLCASSLAGTAAGNTIYFGEGSWLTVV.

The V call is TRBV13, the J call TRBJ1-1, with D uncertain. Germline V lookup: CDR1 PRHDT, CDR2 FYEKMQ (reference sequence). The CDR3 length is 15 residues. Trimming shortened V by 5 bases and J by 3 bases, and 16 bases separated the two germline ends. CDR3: CASSREEGRDTEAFF. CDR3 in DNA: TGTGCCAGCAGCCGCGAAGAGGGCCGGGACACTGAAGCTTTCTTT.

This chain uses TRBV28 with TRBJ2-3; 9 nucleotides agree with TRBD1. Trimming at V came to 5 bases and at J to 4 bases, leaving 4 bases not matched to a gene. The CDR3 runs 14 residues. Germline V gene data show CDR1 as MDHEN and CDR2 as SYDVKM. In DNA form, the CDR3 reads TGTGCCAGCAGTCTGGGACAGGGTCCAGATACGCAGTATTTT. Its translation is CASSLGQGPDTQYF.

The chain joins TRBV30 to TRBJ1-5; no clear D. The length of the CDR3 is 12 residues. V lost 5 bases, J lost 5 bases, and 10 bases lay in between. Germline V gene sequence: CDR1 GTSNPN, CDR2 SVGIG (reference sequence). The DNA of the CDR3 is TGTGCCTGGGCGGATCAAGATCAGCCCCAGCATTTT. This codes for CAWADQDQPQHF.

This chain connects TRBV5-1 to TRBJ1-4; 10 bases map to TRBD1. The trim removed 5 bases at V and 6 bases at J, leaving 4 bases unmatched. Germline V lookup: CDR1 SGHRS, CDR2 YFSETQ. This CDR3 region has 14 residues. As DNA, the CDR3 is TGCGCCAGCAGGTGGGGGACAGGGGATGAAAAACTGTTTTTT. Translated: CASRWGTGDEKLFF.

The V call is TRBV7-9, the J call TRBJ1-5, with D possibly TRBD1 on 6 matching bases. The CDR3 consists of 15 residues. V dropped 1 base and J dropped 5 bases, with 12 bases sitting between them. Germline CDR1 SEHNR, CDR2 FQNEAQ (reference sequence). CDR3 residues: CASSLGTGIHQPQHF. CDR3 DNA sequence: TGTGCCAGCAGCTTAGGAACAGGGATCCATCAGCCCCAGCATTTT.

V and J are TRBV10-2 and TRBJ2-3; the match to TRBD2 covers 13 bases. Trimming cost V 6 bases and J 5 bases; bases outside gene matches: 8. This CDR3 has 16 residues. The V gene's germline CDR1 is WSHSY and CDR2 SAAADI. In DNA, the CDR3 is TGCGCCAGCAGCACTAGCGGGGGGGGGTTGGAAGATACGCAGTATTTT. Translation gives CASSTSGGGLEDTQYF.

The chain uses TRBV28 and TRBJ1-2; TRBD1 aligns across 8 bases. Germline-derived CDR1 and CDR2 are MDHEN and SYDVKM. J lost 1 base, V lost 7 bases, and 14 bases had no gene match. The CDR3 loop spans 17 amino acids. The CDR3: CASTTSGQGRINYGYTF. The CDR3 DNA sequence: TGTGCCAGCACCACTAGTGGACAGGGTCGAATTAACTATGGCTACACCTTC.

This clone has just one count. CDR3 sequence (DNA): TGTGCCAGCAGTGCGACTACAGCGGCCTACGAGCAGTACTTC. Amino acid sequence: CASSATTAAYEQYF. The gene calls are TRBV27 and TRBJ2-7; a weak D match, TRBD2 (5 bases). The CDR3 has 14 amino acids. Germline loops: CDR1 MNHEY, CDR2 SMNVEV (reference sequence). V was cut by 5 bases and J by 2 bases, with 13 bases left in between.

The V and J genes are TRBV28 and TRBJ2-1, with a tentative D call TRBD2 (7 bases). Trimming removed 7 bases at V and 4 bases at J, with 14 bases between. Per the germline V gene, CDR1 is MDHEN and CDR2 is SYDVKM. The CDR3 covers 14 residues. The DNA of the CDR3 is TGTGCCAGCACCACTGGGGGGGCTTACAATGAGCAGTTCTTC. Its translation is CASTTGGAYNEQFF.

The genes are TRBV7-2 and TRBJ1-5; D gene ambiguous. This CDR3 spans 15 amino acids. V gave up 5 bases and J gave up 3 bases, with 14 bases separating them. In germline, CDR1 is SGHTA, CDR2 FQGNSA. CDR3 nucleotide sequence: TGTGCCAGCAGCATAGGGCACAGTTTCAATCAGCCCCAGCATTTT. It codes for CASSIGHSFNQPQHF.

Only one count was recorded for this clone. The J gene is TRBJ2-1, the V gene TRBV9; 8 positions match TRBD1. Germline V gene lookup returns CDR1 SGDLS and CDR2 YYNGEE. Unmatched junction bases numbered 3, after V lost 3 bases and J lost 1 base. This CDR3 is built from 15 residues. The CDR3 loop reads CASSGGQGSYNEQFF. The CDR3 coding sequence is TGTGCCAGCAGCGGAGGACAGGGATCCTACAATGAGCAGTTCTTC.

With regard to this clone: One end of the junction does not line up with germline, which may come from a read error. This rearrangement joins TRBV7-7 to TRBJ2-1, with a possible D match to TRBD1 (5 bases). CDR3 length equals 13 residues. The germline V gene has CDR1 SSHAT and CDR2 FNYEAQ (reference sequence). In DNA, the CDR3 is TGTGCTAGCAGCTCGAGCCAGGGCAATGAGCAGTTCTTC. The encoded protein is CASSSSQGNEQFF.

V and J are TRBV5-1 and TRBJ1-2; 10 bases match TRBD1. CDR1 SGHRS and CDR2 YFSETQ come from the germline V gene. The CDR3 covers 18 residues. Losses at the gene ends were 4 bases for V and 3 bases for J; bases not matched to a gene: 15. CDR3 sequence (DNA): TGCGCCAGCAGCAAATCAGCTCCCTGGGACAGGGGACACTATGGCTACACCTTC. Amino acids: CASSKSAPWDRGHYGYTF.

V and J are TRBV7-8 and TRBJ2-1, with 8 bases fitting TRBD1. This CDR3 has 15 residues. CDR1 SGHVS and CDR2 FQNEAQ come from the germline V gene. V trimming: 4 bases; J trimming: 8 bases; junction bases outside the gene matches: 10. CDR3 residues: CASSSDRDRSDEQFF. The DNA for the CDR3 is TGTGCCAGCAGCTCTGACCGGGACAGGAGCGATGAGCAGTTCTTC. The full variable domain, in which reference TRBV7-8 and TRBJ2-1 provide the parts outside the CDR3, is GAGVSQSPRYKVAKRGQDVALRCDPISGHVSLFWYQQALGQGPEFLTYFQNEAQLDKSGLPSDRFFAERPEGSVSTLKIQRTQQEDSAVYLCASSSDRDRSDEQFFGPGTRLTVL.

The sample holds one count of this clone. CDR3 residues: CASIQGGNTEAFF. DNA for the CDR3: TGTGCCAGCATACAGGGCGGGAACACTGAAGCTTTCTTT. This chain uses TRBV5-6 with TRBJ1-1; D is perhaps TRBD1 (6 bases). V lost 6 bases to trimming and J lost 1 base, with 10 bases between them. Germline CDR1 and CDR2: SGHDT and YYEEEE. This CDR3 spans 13 amino acids.

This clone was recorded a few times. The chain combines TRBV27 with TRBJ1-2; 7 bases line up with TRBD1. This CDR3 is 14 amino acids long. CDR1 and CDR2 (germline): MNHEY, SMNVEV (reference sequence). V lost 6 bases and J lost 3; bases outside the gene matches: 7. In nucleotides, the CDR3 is TGTGCCAGCAGCCCCCGGGGGACAGACTATGGCTACACCTTC. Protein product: CASSPRGTDYGYTF.

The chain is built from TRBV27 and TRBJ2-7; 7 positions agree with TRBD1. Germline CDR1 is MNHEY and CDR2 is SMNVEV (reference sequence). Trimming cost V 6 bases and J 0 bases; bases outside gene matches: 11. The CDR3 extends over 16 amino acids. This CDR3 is CASSLVRGQASYEQYF. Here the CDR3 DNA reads TGTGCCAGCAGCCTCGTTCGCGGACAGGCCTCCTACGAGCAGTACTTC.

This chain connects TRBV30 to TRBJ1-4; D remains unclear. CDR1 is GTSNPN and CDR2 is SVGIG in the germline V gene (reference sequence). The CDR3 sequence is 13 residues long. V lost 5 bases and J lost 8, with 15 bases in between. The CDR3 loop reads CAWGQVFGEKLFF. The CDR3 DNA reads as TGTGCCTGGGGCCAGGTGTTTGGGGAAAAACTGTTTTTT.

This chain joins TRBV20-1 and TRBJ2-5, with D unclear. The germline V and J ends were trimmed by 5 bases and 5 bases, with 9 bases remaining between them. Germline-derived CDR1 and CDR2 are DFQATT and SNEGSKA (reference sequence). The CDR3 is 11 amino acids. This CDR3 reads CSAPLGETQYF. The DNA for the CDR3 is TGCAGTGCTCCCCTGGGCGAGACCCAGTACTTC.

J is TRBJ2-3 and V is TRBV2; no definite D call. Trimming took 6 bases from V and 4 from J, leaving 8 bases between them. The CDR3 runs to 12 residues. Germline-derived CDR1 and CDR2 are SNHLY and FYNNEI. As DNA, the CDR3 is TGTGCCAGCAGACTGTATGCAGATACGCAGTATTTT. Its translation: CASRLYADTQYF.

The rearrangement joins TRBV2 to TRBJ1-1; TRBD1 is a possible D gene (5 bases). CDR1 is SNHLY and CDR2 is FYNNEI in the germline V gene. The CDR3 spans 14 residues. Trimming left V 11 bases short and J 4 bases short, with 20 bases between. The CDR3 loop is CAAQREAGGTEAFF. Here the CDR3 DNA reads TGTGCCGCTCAGAGAGAGGCGGGGGGCACTGAAGCTTTCTTT.

CDR3 DNA: TGCAGTGCACTTTACAATGAGCAGTTCTTC. This translates into CSALYNEQFF. The chain joins TRBV20-1 to TRBJ2-1; no definite D call. The ends were cut back, 6 bases at V and 4 bases at J, with 4 bases in the middle. This CDR3 is built from 10 residues. The germline gives CDR1 DFQATT, CDR2 SNEGSKA (reference sequence).

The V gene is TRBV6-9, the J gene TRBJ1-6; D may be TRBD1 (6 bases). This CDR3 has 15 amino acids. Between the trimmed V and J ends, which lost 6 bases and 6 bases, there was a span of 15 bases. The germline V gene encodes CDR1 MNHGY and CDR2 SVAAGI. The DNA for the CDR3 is TGTGCCAGCAGCTACCCGGGACACCCTAATTCACCCCTCCACTTT. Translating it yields CASSYPGHPNSPLHF.

Written as DNA, the CDR3 is TGTGCCAGCAGCTTTCTGAGCGGTGGCTACACCTTC. This sequence encodes CASSFLSGGYTF. This chain uses TRBV12-1 with TRBJ1-2. TRBV12-1 is assigned pseudogene status. The length of the CDR3 is 12 residues.

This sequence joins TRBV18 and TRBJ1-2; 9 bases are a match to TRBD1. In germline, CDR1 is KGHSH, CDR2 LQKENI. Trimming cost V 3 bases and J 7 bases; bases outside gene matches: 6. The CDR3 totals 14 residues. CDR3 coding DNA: TGTGCCAGCTCACCGCGGGACAGGGCTGCTGGCTACACCTTC. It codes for CASSPRDRAAGYTF. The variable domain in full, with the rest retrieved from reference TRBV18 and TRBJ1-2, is NAGVMQNPRHLVRRRGQEARLRCSPMKGHSHVYWYRQLPEEGLKFMVYLQKENIIDESGMPKERFSAEFPKEGPSILRIQQVVRGDSAAYFCASSPRDRAAGYTFGSGTRLTVV.

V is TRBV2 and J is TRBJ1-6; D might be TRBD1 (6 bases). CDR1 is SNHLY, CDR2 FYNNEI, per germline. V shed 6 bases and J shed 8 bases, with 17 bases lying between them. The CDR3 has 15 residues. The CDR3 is CASRSIGGTHSPLHF. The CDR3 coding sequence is TGTGCCAGCAGGTCGATCGGGGGGACACATTCACCCCTCCACTTT.

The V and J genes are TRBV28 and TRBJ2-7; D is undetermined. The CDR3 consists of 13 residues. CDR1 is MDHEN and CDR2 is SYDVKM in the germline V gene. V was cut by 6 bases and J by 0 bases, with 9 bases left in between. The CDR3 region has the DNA TGTGCCAGCAGGTGGAGCTACTCCTACGAGCAGTACTTC. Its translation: CASRWSYSYEQYF. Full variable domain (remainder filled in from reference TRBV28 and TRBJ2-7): DVKVTQSSRYLVKRTGEKVFLECVQDMDHENMFWYRQDPGLGLRLIYFSYDVKMKEKGDIPEGYSVSREKKERFSLILESASTNQTSMYLCASRWSYSYEQYFGPGTRLTVT.

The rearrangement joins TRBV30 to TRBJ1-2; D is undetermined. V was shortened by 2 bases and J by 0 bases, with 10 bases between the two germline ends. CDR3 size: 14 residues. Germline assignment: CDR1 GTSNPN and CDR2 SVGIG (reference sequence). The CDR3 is CAWSRENPNYGYTF. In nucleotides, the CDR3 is TGTGCCTGGAGTAGGGAGAATCCTAACTATGGCTACACCTTC.